The rows below give T cell receptor beta chains drawn from one sample of a study of blood T cells in healthy people across ages. One entry per CDR3 protein results from TCRdb running MiXCR on the 5' RACE reads. The sample contains approximately 1,000,000 distinct CDR3 sequences, more than 35% of which appear only once. Sample: blood. The receptors derive from a woman aged 55-70 years in good health. Each CDR3 is given with its conserved first and last residue. The order of the fields is CDR3 protein, CDR3 DNA, clone size, V gene, J gene, D gene. D genes are given only for firm matches. The size of a clone is reported for some rows only, either as once, few or many, or as a class for expanded clones.

CDR3: CASSPTGGLATNEQFF; DNA: TGTGCCAGCAGCCCGACCGGGGGACTAGCAACCAATGAGCAGTTCTTC; size: NA; V: TRBV7-3; J: TRBJ2-1; D: TRBD2
CDR3: CSARDLAGASIYEQYF; DNA: TGCAGTGCTAGAGATCTAGCCGGAGCTTCTATCTACGAGCAGTACTTC; size: few; V: TRBV20-1; J: TRBJ2-7; D: NA
CDR3: CSARSPGSDYEQYF; DNA: TGCAGTGCTAGGAGTCCGGGGTCGGACTACGAGCAGTACTTC; size: few; V: TRBV20-1; J: TRBJ2-7; D: NA
CDR3: CASSLAGSRNNEQYF; DNA: TGTGCCAGCAGTTTAGCGGGGTCCCGTAACAATGAGCAGTACTTC; size: NA; V: TRBV27; J: TRBJ2-7; D: NA
CDR3: CASSEGTEAFF; DNA: TGTGCCAGTTCAGAGGGGACTGAAGCTTTCTTT; size: few; V: TRBV13; J: TRBJ1-1; D: NA
CDR3: CATSETGGGTQYF; DNA: TGTGCCACCAGTGAGACCGGCGGCGGTACGCAGTATTTT; size: NA; V: TRBV24-1; J: TRBJ2-3; D: NA
CDR3: CASSLSSTGRVVDTQYF; DNA: TGTGCCAGCAGCTTAAGCTCTACGGGAAGGGTGGTAGATACGCAGTATTTT; size: NA; V: TRBV7-2; J: TRBJ2-3; D: NA
CDR3: CASRQETNTGELFF; DNA: TGTGCCTCGAGACAGGAGACGAACACCGGGGAGCTGTTTTTT; size: NA; V: TRBV10-3; J: TRBJ2-2; D: NA
CDR3: CSAQPGGAYEQYF; DNA: TGCAGTGCTCAACCCGGGGGGGCCTACGAGCAGTACTTC; size: NA; V: TRBV20-1; J: TRBJ2-7; D: TRBD2
CDR3: CASSDATGGAGELFF; DNA: TGTGCCAGCAGTGATGCCACCGGTGGGGCCGGGGAGCTGTTTTTT; size: NA; V: TRBV2; J: TRBJ2-2; D: NA
CDR3: CASRSQSSYEQYF; DNA: TGCGCCAGCAGGAGCCAAAGCTCCTACGAGCAGTACTTC; size: NA; V: TRBV5-1; J: TRBJ2-7; D: NA
CDR3: CSVGVTTNEQFF; DNA: TGCAGCGTTGGGGTCACCACCAATGAGCAGTTCTTC; size: few; V: TRBV29-1; J: TRBJ2-1; D: NA
CDR3: CASSRPGLGYNEQYF; DNA: TGTGCCAGCAGCCGTCCGGGGCTAGGCTACAATGAGCAGTACTTC; size: NA; V: TRBV6-5; J: TRBJ2-7; D: NA
CDR3: CASSVGMGPGEQYF; DNA: TGTGCCAGCAGCGTAGGTATGGGGCCGGGAGAGCAGTACTTC; size: NA; V: TRBV9; J: TRBJ2-4; D: NA
CDR3: CASSGTGLVTDTQYF; DNA: TGTGCCAGCAGTGGTACAGGGTTAGTAACAGATACGCAGTATTTT; size: NA; V: TRBV27; J: TRBJ2-3; D: NA
CDR3: CASRLTSSNQPQHF; DNA: TGTGCCAGCAGATTAACGAGTAGCAATCAGCCCCAGCATTTT; size: NA; V: TRBV6-1; J: TRBJ1-5; D: NA
CDR3: CASRVDSGYYNEQFF; DNA: TGCGCCAGCAGAGTGGACTCGGGATACTACAATGAGCAGTTCTTC; size: NA; V: TRBV5-1; J: TRBJ2-1; D: NA
CDR3: CASSIPGLASETQYF; DNA: TGTGCCAGCAGCATACCGGGACTAGCGAGTGAGACCCAGTACTTC; size: NA; V: TRBV5-6; J: TRBJ2-5; D: TRBD2
CDR3: CASSLTGESTDTQYF; DNA: TGTGCCAGCAGCTTAACGGGAGAGAGCACAGATACGCAGTATTTT; size: many; V: TRBV11-2; J: TRBJ2-3; D: NA
CDR3: CASSYSSGSLYNEQYF; DNA: TGTGCCAGCAGTTACTCAAGCGGGAGTCTGTACAACGAGCAGTACTTC; size: few; V: TRBV6-5; J: TRBJ2-7; D: TRBD2
CDR3: CASSQRGRASYEQYF; DNA: TGCGCCAGCAGCCAACGCGGACGGGCCTCCTACGAGCAGTACTTC; size: NA; V: TRBV4-3; J: TRBJ2-7; D: NA
CDR3: CASSLNVRGHEQYF; DNA: TGCGCCAGCAGCTTGAATGTCCGGGGCCACGAGCAGTACTTC; size: NA; V: TRBV5-1; J: TRBJ2-7; D: NA
CDR3: CASSLGAGPRLDTQYF; DNA: TGTGCCAGCAGCTTAGGTGCGGGCCCCAGGTTAGATACGCAGTATTTT; size: few; V: TRBV7-6; J: TRBJ2-3; D: NA
CDR3: CASSWRAGAGADTQYF; DNA: TGTGCCAGCAGCTGGCGAGCGGGAGCGGGCGCAGATACGCAGTATTTT; size: NA; V: TRBV28; J: TRBJ2-3; D: TRBD2
CDR3: CSARSSAVLGAEQYF; DNA: TGCAGTGCTAGGAGCTCAGCGGTCCTCGGGGCGGAGCAGTACTTC; size: once; V: TRBV20-1; J: TRBJ2-7; D: NA
CDR3: CASSSGVSTDTQYF; DNA: TGTGCCAGCAGCTCCGGGGTTAGCACAGATACGCAGTATTTT; size: many; V: TRBV11-1; J: TRBJ2-3; D: NA
CDR3: CASSDFTGLGYEQYF; DNA: TGTGCCAGCAGTGACTTTACAGGGTTAGGCTACGAGCAGTACTTC; size: NA; V: TRBV2; J: TRBJ2-7; D: NA
CDR3: CASSELVGPGDTQYF; DNA: TGTGCCAGCAGTGAATTAGTGGGTCCGGGGGATACGCAGTATTTT; size: few; V: TRBV2; J: TRBJ2-3; D: NA
CDR3: CASGGGLAGGDTQYF; DNA: TGTGCCAGCGGGGGAGGACTAGCGGGAGGAGATACGCAGTATTTT; size: NA; V: TRBV11-1; J: TRBJ2-3; D: TRBD2
CDR3: CASSFGTRPMDTQYF; DNA: TGTGCCAGCAGCTTCGGGACTAGGCCCATGGATACGCAGTATTTT; size: once; V: TRBV5-6; J: TRBJ2-3; D: TRBD2
CDR3: CASNNRGGEQYF; DNA: TGCGCCAGCAACAACAGGGGTGGGGAGCAGTACTTC; size: NA; V: TRBV10-2; J: TRBJ2-7; D: TRBD1
CDR3: CASSLGQGTRHNEQYF; DNA: TGTGCCAGCAGCCTAGGACAGGGTACCCGACACAATGAGCAGTACTTC; size: few; V: TRBV6-4; J: TRBJ2-5; D: TRBD1
CDR3: CASSFQRDYTDTQYF; DNA: TGTGCCAGCAGCTTTCAGCGGGATTACACAGATACGCAGTATTTT; size: NA; V: TRBV7-2; J: TRBJ2-3; D: TRBD2
CDR3: CASSQGLTTNEKLFF; DNA: TGTGCCAGCAGCCAAGGACTGACAACTAATGAAAAACTGTTTTTT; size: few; V: TRBV3-1; J: TRBJ1-4; D: NA
CDR3: CSAKRVTDTQYF; DNA: TGCAGTGCAAAGCGAGTCACAGATACGCAGTATTTT; size: NA; V: TRBV20-1; J: TRBJ2-3; D: NA
CDR3: CASSLSRGVGQFF; DNA: TGTGCCAGCAGCCTCTCTAGGGGGGTGGGGCAGTTCTTC; size: NA; V: TRBV12-3/TRBV12-4; J: TRBJ2-1; D: NA
CDR3: CASSVDPSGAYEQYF; DNA: TGTGCCAGCAGCGTAGATCCTAGCGGAGCCTACGAGCAGTACTTC; size: NA; V: TRBV9; J: TRBJ2-7; D: TRBD2
CDR3: CASSYRPGKTGRDLKVTQYF; DNA: TGTGCCAGCAGTTACCGCCCGGGGAAGACAGGGAGAGATCTCAAGGTGACCCAGTACTTC; size: few; V: TRBV27; J: TRBJ2-5; D: TRBD1
CDR3: CSAREPRTANSGELFF; DNA: TGCAGTGCTAGAGAACCGAGGACAGCGAACAGCGGGGAGCTGTTTTTT; size: NA; V: TRBV20-1; J: TRBJ2-2; D: NA
CDR3: CASSPRPGSFRTGELFF; DNA: TGTGCCAGCAGTCCCAGGCCGGGTTCTTTTAGGACCGGGGAGCTGTTTTTT; size: NA; V: TRBV27; J: TRBJ2-2; D: NA
CDR3: CASRRTGGLHNEKLFF; DNA: TGTGCCAGCAGGCGGACAGGGGGCCTCCATAATGAAAAACTGTTTTTT; size: NA; V: TRBV6-5; J: TRBJ1-4; D: TRBD1
CDR3: CASSKGRDPPPSGWTYEQYF; DNA: TGTGCCAGCAGCAAAGGACGTGATCCCCCACCTAGCGGGTGGACCTACGAGCAGTACTTC; size: NA; V: TRBV21-1; J: TRBJ2-7; D: NA
CDR3: CSARGRGRNEQFF; DNA: TGCAGTGCTAGGGGTAGGGGGCGCAATGAGCAGTTCTTC; size: NA; V: TRBV20-1; J: TRBJ2-1; D: TRBD1
CDR3: CSADSGNSYEQYF; DNA: TGCAGTGCTGATAGCGGGAACTCCTACGAGCAGTACTTC; size: NA; V: TRBV20-1; J: TRBJ2-7; D: TRBD2
CDR3: CSADSGTSYNEQFF; DNA: TGCAGTGCTGACTCCGGGACTAGCTACAATGAGCAGTTCTTC; size: NA; V: TRBV20-1; J: TRBJ2-1; D: TRBD2
CDR3: CASSYLTGALSNQPQHF; DNA: TGTGCCAGCAGTTACCTCACTGGGGCCCTTAGCAATCAGCCCCAGCATTTT; size: NA; V: TRBV6-6; J: TRBJ1-5; D: NA
CDR3: CASSLRTDTWEYF; DNA: TGTGCCAGCAGTTTAAGGACAGACACATGGGAGTACTTC; size: NA; V: TRBV27; J: TRBJ2-5; D: NA
CDR3: CASSSDLMETQYF; DNA: TGTGCCAGCAGTAGCGACCTTATGGAGACCCAGTACTTC; size: few; V: TRBV2; J: TRBJ2-5; D: NA
CDR3: CASSELAGYEQYF; DNA: TGTGCCAGCAGTGAATTGGCGGGCTACGAGCAGTACTTC; size: NA; V: TRBV25-1; J: TRBJ2-7; D: NA
CDR3: CASSQVGGQPSDTQYF; DNA: TGCGCCAGCAGCCAAGTGGGGGGACAGCCCTCAGATACGCAGTATTTT; size: NA; V: TRBV4-1; J: TRBJ2-3; D: NA
CDR3: CASNGGIAGGSETQYF; DNA: TGTGCCAGCAACGGAGGGATAGCGGGAGGTTCAGAGACCCAGTACTTC; size: few; V: TRBV7-2; J: TRBJ2-5; D: TRBD2
CDR3: CATSWTSRFSTDTQYF; DNA: TGTGCCACCAGCTGGACTAGCAGATTTAGCACAGATACGCAGTATTTT; size: NA; V: TRBV15; J: TRBJ2-3; D: TRBD2
CDR3: CASSLVTVNYEQYF; DNA: TGTGCCAGCAGCTTAGTTACCGTAAACTACGAGCAGTACTTC; size: NA; V: TRBV11-1; J: TRBJ2-7; D: NA
CDR3: CASSYGSTAPYEQYF; DNA: TGTGCCAGCAGTTACGGGAGCACAGCCCCCTACGAGCAGTACTTC; size: few; V: TRBV6-5; J: TRBJ2-7; D: NA
CDR3: CASSIQGLGPYEQFF; DNA: TGTGCCAGCAGTATCCAGGGGTTGGGACCCTACGAGCAGTTCTTC; size: NA; V: TRBV27; J: TRBJ2-1; D: NA
CDR3: CASSLGLAGASEQYF; DNA: TGTGCCAGCAGCTTAGGGCTAGCGGGAGCATCGGAGCAGTACTTC; size: few; V: TRBV7-9; J: TRBJ2-4; D: TRBD2
CDR3: CASSVGLGQGEETQYF; DNA: TGTGCCAGCAGCGTAGGTTTGGGACAGGGGGAAGAGACCCAGTACTTC; size: NA; V: TRBV9; J: TRBJ2-5; D: TRBD1